Shown below are 7 T cell receptor beta chains from a single sample sequenced in a study of T-cell memory formation after mild COVID-19. TCRdb used MiXCR to reprocess the 5' RACE reads, holding one entry per CDR3 protein. The sample carries 250,000 or so distinct CDR3 sequences, around 10% recorded once. Sequences were obtained from PBMCs or a T cell subset sorted from them (not recorded which). The origin of the receptors is a man younger than 35 who had mild COVID-19 (a few samples of this study predate the infection). Cell type and time point are not known.

This rearrangement joins TRBV24-1 to TRBJ2-3; D unclear. The CDR3 loop spans 13 amino acids. V was clipped by 4 bases and J by 4 bases, with 8 bases between them. Germline V lookup: CDR1 KGHDR, CDR2 SFDVKD. CDR3 in amino acids: CATSEPDPDTQYF. Here the CDR3 DNA reads TGTGCCACCAGTGAACCTGACCCAGATACGCAGTATTTT.

This rearrangement joins TRBV5-1 to TRBJ1-5, with TRBD1 as a possible D gene (5 bases). V lost 2 bases to trimming and J lost 6 bases, with 15 bases between them. CDR1 is SGHRS and CDR2 is YFSETQ in the germline V gene. The CDR3 extends over 15 amino acids. In DNA form, the CDR3 reads TGCGCCAGCAGCTTAGCTGGGGCCCAGGGTCAGCCCCAGCATTTT. Protein sequence: CASSLAGAQGQPQHF.

This chain links TRBV6-1 with TRBJ2-2; no firm D call. Between the trimmed V and J ends, which lost 2 bases and 4 bases, there was a span of 8 bases. This CDR3 is built from 14 residues. Germline values: CDR1 MNHNS, CDR2 SASEGT. The CDR3: CASSERPSTGELFF. The CDR3 coding sequence is TGTGCCAGCAGTGAAAGACCGAGCACCGGGGAGCTGTTTTTT.

This clonotype was counted many times. The genes are TRBV24-1 and TRBJ1-1; D is possibly TRBD1 (5 bases). The germline V gene encodes CDR1 KGHDR and CDR2 SFDVKD. Trimming shortened V by 9 bases and J by 1 base, and 17 bases separated the two germline ends. The CDR3 covers 15 residues. CDR3 nucleotide sequence: TGTGCCACCTCTAACAGCCGGACACCGAACACTGAAGCTTTCTTT. Its translation: CATSNSRTPNTEAFF.

This chain connects TRBV4-1 to TRBJ2-7, with 9 nucleotides matching TRBD1. The CDR3 is made up of 15 amino acids. Germline CDR1 MGHRA, CDR2 YSYEKL. After removal of 1 base from V and 5 bases from J, the junction contained 6 bases not matched to a gene. In nucleotides, the CDR3 is TGCGCCAGCAGCCAAGGGTACAGGGGGCGCGACGAGCAGTACTTC. Encoded protein: CASSQGYRGRDEQYF.

This clonotype was counted ten times or more. Here the CDR3 reads CASSLVGGTDTQYF. CDR3 bases: TGTGCCAGCAGCTTAGTCGGGGGTACAGATACGCAGTATTTT. J is TRBJ2-3 and V is TRBV7-2, with a tentative D call TRBD2 (6 bases). Germline V CDR1 and CDR2: SGHTA, FQGNSA. The CDR3 is 14 amino acids. Trimming left V 1 base short and J 3 bases short, with 8 bases between.

The rearrangement links TRBV9 to TRBJ2-1; the D is unclear. Per germline, CDR1 SGDLS and CDR2 YYNGEE. The CDR3 totals 12 residues. Trimming removed 0 bases at V and 8 bases at J, with 6 bases between. The CDR3 protein is CASSVAHYEQFF. CDR3 nucleotide sequence: TGTGCCAGCAGCGTAGCTCATTATGAGCAGTTCTTC.